This T cell receptor beta chain was observed in a study of blood T cell repertoires in COVID-19. Trimming cost V 6 bases and J 4 bases, with 15 bases left between them. The CDR3 sequence is 15 residues long. Germline V lookup: CDR1 LNHDA, CDR2 SQIVND (reference sequence). Authors' methods: Using reference gene primer amplification, nucleated cell counts were estimated. The method was immunoSEQ multiplex PCR; TCRdb's version includes in-frame clones alone and lacks a portion of them. V and J calls and clone size are those listed in that table; D and trimming were worked out from the DNA. Of 250,000 to 300,000 clones detected, roughly 90% appear once; the ten largest clones hold 2.9%.

The sample consisted of PBMCs or T cells enriched from blood (not recorded which). The chain is built from TRBV19 and TRBJ2-2; D not certain. This clonotype was obtained from a woman in her forties or fifties who had been exposed to COVID-19. CDR3 coding DNA: TGTGCCAGTAGGTCCCGCCGGTCGGGCACCGGGGAGCTGTTTTTT. Protein sequence: CASRSRRSGTGELFF.